This TCR beta chain was profiled in a study of blood T cell repertoires in COVID-19. Residents of about two dozen US areas, aged roughly 18 to 89 years, made up the participants. Either two negative PCRs, clearance, or symptom resolution qualified Cohort 3 donors as recovered. The CDR3 runs to 13 residues. Trimming removed 3 bases from V and 9 bases from J, with 9 bases in between. Only in-frame clones appear in the TCRdb table, and some are missing; sequencing was by immunoSEQ multiplex PCR. The sample holds 310,000 or so clones, approximately 90% seen once. This sequence originates from a woman aged 18-35 years who had recovered from COVID-19. The sample consisted of PBMCs or T cells enriched from blood (not recorded which). The chain is built from TRBV12-3 or TRBV12-4 and TRBJ1-6; a possible D gene is TRBD1 (6 bases). This CDR3 is CASSFGGSSPLHF. As DNA, the CDR3 is TGTGCCAGCAGTTTTGGGGGCAGTTCACCCCTCCACTTT.